The entry below describes one TCR beta chain. Its binding antigen is unknown. There are no base qualities to consult, and no much larger clone falls within one base. The CDR3 regions of human TCRbeta chains were analyzed by immunosequencing. The paper's data handling went like this. TCRs in the repertoires were compared against a reference library of SARS-CoV-2-specific TCRs that had been generated with the MIRA antigen-specificity platform. Breadth meant the fraction of unique TCRs that were SARS-CoV-2-associated, whereas depth meant the fraction of total T cells that were SARS-CoV-2-associated. Using the MIRA data, every spike-specific TCR was mapped to the spike region that the TCR reacted to and assigned to either a CD4 or a CD8 class. Log10-transformed breadth and depth values were compared by one-way ANOVA with Sidak's multiple comparisons tests. TCRdb took this table from immuneACCESS and kept in-frame rearrangements with V and J called. Such tables lack part of the clones; where checked against another copy, unresolved V genes explain under half of the gap, and the rest is unexplained. V, J and clone size are those of that table, while D and trimming were read from the DNA. The sample table holds some 110,000 clones, of which more than 85% were seen once. The top ten constitute 2.5% to 3% of the sample.

This sample was taken from a study of T cell responses to AZD1222 COVID-19 vaccine (dated by TCRdb to the early 2020s). Regarding the study in general: AZD1222 recipients whose second dose came at about 4 weeks and those whose second dose came at about 12 weeks were combined into one group, since spike-specific TCR depth and breadth did not differ between the two schedules. A total of about 250 trial participants underwent TCR sequencing, of whom more than 200 had received two doses of AZD1222 and around 25 had received two doses of the MenACWY control vaccine. Trial participants were enrolled by age into subgroups of 18-55, 56-69 and 70-plus years, and about 150, 27 and 61 TCR-sequenced participants, respectively, were included in these subgroups. Beyond this particular receptor, the publication reports: Only six AZD1222 recipients were SARS-CoV-2 seropositive at baseline, limiting conclusions about previously exposed vaccinees. After two AZD1222 doses, both the breadth and the depth of spike-specific TCRs were significantly higher than at day 0 and than in MenACWY recipients. The 56-69-year group was small, and its depth increase did not reach significance, likely because of low power. The vaccine-associated CD4 TCRs covered the entire spike protein, and the dominant responses fell in regions 160-218 and 743-854. Participants were mostly white British and included more females than males, and it was suggested by the authors that clonal diversity may have been underestimated. Nearly half of unique spike-specific TCRs reportedly recognized epitopes outside regions mutated in the B.1.351 and B.1.1.7 variants. Because no day 14 peak-response samples were available, the repertoires could be characterized only after the peak T cell response.

In light of the paper, this sample's time point label describes: baseline before first vaccination. Samples from vaccinated people were obtained from the UK trials COV001 and COV002, which included a single-blind randomized controlled phase 2/3 trial of AZD1222 (ChAdOx1 nCoV-19) in healthy adults. Trial participant PBMC samples were collected at day 0 and day 28 after the second dose for TCRbeta chain sequencing. The receptor's source is an adult in good health. The sequencing used peripheral blood, collected on day 0 of AZD1222 vaccination.

CDR3 reads: CASSSPGRSYEQYF. The nucleotide sequence reads as follows: TGTGCCAGCAGTTCTCCGGGCCGGAGCTACGAGCAGTACTTC. This chain is built from TRBV6-5 and TRBJ2-7, with no reliable assignment of the D segment. CDR1 and CDR2 are read off the germline V gene as MNHEY and SVGAGI. V and J lose 4 bases and 3 bases, and a span of 13 bases separates them. Its CDR3 holds 14 amino acids, cysteine through phenylalanine. Only the CDR3 portion is preserved as DNA: 42 bases, with reading frame beginning at the first base.